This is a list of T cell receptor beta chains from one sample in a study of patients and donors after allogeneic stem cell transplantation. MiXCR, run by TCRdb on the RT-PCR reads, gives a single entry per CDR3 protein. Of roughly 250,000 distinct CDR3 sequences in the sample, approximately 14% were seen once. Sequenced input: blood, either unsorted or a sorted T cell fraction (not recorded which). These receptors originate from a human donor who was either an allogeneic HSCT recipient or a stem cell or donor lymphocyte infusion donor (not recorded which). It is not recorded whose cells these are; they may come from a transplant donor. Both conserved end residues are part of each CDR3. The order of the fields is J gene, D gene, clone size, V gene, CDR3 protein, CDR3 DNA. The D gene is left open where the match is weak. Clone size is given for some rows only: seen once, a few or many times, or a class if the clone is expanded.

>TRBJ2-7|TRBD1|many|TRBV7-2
CASSPRTGGVYEQYF
TGTGCCAGCAGCCCCCGGACAGGGGGGGTCTACGAGCAGTACTTC
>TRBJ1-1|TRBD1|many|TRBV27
CASSFRGGEAFF
TGTGCCAGCAGTTTCAGGGGGGGGGAAGCTTTCTTT
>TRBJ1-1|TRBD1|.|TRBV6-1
CASSESRGLTEAFF
TGTGCCAGCAGTGAAAGTAGGGGGCTCACTGAAGCTTTCTTT
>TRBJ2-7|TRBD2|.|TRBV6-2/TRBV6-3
CASSYRQRGASGGFYEQYF
TGTGCCAGCAGTTACCGGCAGCGAGGGGCTAGCGGGGGATTCTACGAGCAGTACTTC
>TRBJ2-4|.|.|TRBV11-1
CASSSRKPGALAKNIQYF
TGTGCCAGCAGCTCCCGGAAACCAGGGGCCCTAGCCAAAAACATTCAGTACTTC
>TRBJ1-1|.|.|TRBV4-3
CASSRADTQNTEAFF
TGCGCCAGCAGCCGAGCGGACACTCAGAACACTGAAGCTTTCTTT
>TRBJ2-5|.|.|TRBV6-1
CASSGAGRETQYF
TGTGCCAGCAGTGGGGCAGGGAGAGAGACCCAGTACTTC
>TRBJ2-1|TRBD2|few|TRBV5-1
CASSPGTTPAYNEQFF
TGCGCCAGCAGCCCCGGGACTACCCCCGCCTACAATGAGCAGTTCTTC
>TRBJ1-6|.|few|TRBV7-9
CASSQGGYSPLHF
TGTGCCAGCAGCCAGGGCGGCTATTCACCCCTCCACTTT
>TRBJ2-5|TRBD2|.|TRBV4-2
CASSQDTGGQETQYF
TGTGCCAGCAGCCAAGATACGGGGGGGCAAGAGACCCAGTACTTC
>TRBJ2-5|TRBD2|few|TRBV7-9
CASSLASGRQETQYF
TGTGCCAGCAGCTTGGCTAGCGGGAGACAAGAGACCCAGTACTTC
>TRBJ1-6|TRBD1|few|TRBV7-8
CASSQDRDNSPLHF
TGTGCCAGCAGTCAGGACAGGGATAATTCACCCCTCCACTTT
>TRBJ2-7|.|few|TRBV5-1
CASSLRGSPTAYEQYF
TGCGCCAGCAGCTTGCGGGGGAGCCCTACAGCTTACGAGCAGTACTTC
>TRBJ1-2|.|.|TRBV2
CASSDATVKNYGYTF
TGTGCCAGCAGTGACGCGACAGTCAAGAACTATGGCTACACCTTC
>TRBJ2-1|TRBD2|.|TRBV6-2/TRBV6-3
CASSYPGTSGSPGSYNEQFF
TGTGCCAGCAGTTACCCCGGGACTAGCGGGTCACCCGGGTCCTACAATGAGCAGTTCTTC
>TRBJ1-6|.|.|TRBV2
CASSVLGSRGSPLHF
TGTGCCAGCAGTGTATTGGGCTCGAGGGGTTCACCCCTCCACTTT
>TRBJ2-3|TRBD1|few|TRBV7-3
CASSTRQGADTQYF
TGTGCCAGCAGCACCCGGCAGGGGGCAGATACGCAGTATTTT
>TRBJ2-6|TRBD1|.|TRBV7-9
CASSFQGALGANVLTF
TGTGCCAGCAGCTTTCAGGGGGCGCTGGGGGCCAACGTCCTGACTTTC
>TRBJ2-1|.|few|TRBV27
CASSLAPTGAYNEQFF
TGTGCCAGCAGTTTAGCCCCCACAGGAGCCTACAATGAGCAGTTCTTC
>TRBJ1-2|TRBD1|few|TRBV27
CASSPQPRGRGGYTF
TGTGCCAGCAGTCCACAACCCAGGGGGCGCGGGGGCTACACCTTC
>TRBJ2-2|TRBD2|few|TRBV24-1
CATSDTSGITGELFF
TGTGCCACCAGTGACACTAGCGGGATTACCGGGGAGCTGTTTTTT
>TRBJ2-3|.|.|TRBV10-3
CAISGRDNTDTQYF
TGTGCCATCAGTGGGCGGGACAACACAGATACGCAGTATTTT
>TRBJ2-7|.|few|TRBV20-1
CSASPPGGGYEQYF
TGCAGTGCTAGCCCCCCCGGGGGTGGCTACGAGCAGTACTTC
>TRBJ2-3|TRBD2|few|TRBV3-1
CASSKGASGPTDTQYF
TGTGCCAGCAGCAAGGGCGCTAGCGGACCCACAGATACGCAGTATTTT
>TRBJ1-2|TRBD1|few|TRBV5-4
CASSLAGTGGFYGYTF
TGTGCCAGCAGCTTGGCGGGGACAGGGGGCTTCTATGGCTACACCTTC
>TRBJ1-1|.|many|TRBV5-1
CASSLVGDLNTEAFF
TGCGCCAGCAGCTTGGTGGGGGATCTGAACACTGAAGCTTTCTTT
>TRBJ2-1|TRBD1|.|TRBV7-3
CASSRTGGLNEQFF
TGTGCCAGCTCCCGGACAGGGGGCTTAAATGAGCAGTTCTTC
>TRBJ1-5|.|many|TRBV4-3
CASSQGLSNQPQHF
TGCGCCAGCAGCCAAGGACTCAGCAATCAGCCCCAGCATTTT
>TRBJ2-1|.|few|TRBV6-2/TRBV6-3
CASSAPGPGRNEQFF
TGTGCCAGCTCCGCCCCGGGTCCCGGCCGCAATGAGCAGTTCTTC
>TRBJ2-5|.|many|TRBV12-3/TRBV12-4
CASSSQATHEETQYF
TGTGCCAGCAGTTCACAGGCTACCCACGAGGAGACCCAGTACTTC
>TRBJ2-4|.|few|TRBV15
CATSPGSRIAYIQYF
TGTGCCACCAGCCCGGGGAGTAGAATCGCCTACATTCAGTACTTC
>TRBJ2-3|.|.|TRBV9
CASSGSGSTDTQYF
TGTGCCAGCAGCGGGAGCGGGAGCACAGATACGCAGTATTTT
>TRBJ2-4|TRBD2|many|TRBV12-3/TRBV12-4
CASTPGGAAKNIQYF
TGTGCCAGCACCCCGGGGGGGGCGGCCAAAAACATTCAGTACTTC
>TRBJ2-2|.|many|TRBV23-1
CASSQSLLPGLFF
TGCGCCAGCAGTCAATCGTTGCTACCGGGGCTGTTTTTT
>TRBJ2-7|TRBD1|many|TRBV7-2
CASSSQGAYEQYF
TGTGCCAGCAGCAGTCAGGGGGCCTACGAGCAGTACTTC
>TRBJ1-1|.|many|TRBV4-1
CASSQVLVGTEAFF
TGCGCCAGCAGCCAAGTTCTGGTGGGAACTGAAGCTTTCTTT
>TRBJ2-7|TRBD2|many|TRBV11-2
CASSRGGSSSYEQYF
TGTGCCAGCAGCCGGGGGGGATCTAGCTCCTACGAGCAGTACTTC
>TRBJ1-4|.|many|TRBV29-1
CSVVWDTAGKLFF
TGCAGCGTTGTATGGGACACCGCTGGAAAACTGTTTTTT
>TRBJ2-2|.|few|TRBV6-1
CASSERVSGVGWNTGELFF
TGTGCCAGCAGTGAAAGGGTGTCCGGGGTTGGTTGGAACACCGGGGAGCTGTTTTTT
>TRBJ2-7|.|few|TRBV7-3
CASSHAQGYEQYF
TGTGCCAGCAGCCACGCTCAGGGCTACGAGCAGTACTTC
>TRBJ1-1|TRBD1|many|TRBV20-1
CSARALRDRGQINTEAFF
TGCAGTGCTAGAGCCCTCCGTGACAGGGGCCAGATCAACACTGAAGCTTTCTTT
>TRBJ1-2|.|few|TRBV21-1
CASNRAVGYTF
TGTGCCAGCAACAGGGCCGTAGGCTACACCTTC
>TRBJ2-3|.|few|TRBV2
CASSLRLVQTDTQYF
TGTGCCAGCAGTCTCCGACTAGTTCAGACAGATACGCAGTATTTT
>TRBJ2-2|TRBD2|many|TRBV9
CASSVGLLAGSYTGELFF
TGTGCCAGCAGCGTAGGTCTACTAGCGGGGTCCTACACCGGGGAGCTGTTTTTT
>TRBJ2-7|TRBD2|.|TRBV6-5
CASSFEAGGDEQYF
TGTGCCAGCAGTTTTGAAGCGGGAGGGGACGAGCAGTACTTC
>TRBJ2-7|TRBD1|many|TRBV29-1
CSVRAGTGSYEQYF
TGCAGCGTGAGAGCCGGGACAGGGTCCTACGAGCAGTACTTC
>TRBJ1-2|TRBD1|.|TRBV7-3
CASSPTGGSGYTF
TGTGCCAGCAGCCCTACAGGGGGGTCGGGCTACACCTTC
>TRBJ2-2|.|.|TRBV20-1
CSARDPGRSTGELFF
TGCAGTGCTAGAGATCCGGGGAGGTCCACCGGGGAGCTGTTTTTT
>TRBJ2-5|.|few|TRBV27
CASRRNRRRQETQYF
TGTGCCAGCAGAAGGAACAGGAGACGCCAAGAGACCCAGTACTTC
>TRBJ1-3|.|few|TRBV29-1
CSVEIGSGNTIYF
TGCAGCGTTGAAATCGGGTCTGGAAACACCATATATTTT
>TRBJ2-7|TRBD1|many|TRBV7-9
CASSPRGQGAPEQYF
TGTGCCAGCAGCCCGAGGGGACAGGGGGCCCCCGAGCAGTACTTC
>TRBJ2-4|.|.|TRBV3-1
CASSHGAGKNIQYF
TGTGCCAGCAGCCATGGGGCAGGGAAGAACATTCAGTACTTC
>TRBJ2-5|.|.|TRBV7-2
CASSSELGGPRETQYF
TGTGCCAGCAGCTCGGAGTTAGGGGGTCCCCGCGAGACCCAGTACTTC
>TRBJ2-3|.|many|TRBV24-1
CATSDTGTDTQYF
TGTGCCACCAGTGATACGGGTACAGATACGCAGTATTTT
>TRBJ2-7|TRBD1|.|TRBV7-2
CASTAQGTGAYEQYF
TGTGCCAGTACCGCACAAGGGACAGGGGCCTACGAGCAGTACTTC
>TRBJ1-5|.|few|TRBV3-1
CASSQDLHQPQHF
TGTGCCAGCAGCCAAGATCTTCATCAGCCCCAGCATTTT
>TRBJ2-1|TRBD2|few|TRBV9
CASSPRLAVYNEQFF
TGTGCCAGCAGCCCCCGACTAGCGGTATACAATGAGCAGTTCTTC
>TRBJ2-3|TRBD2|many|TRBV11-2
CASSRGGADTQYF
TGTGCCAGCAGCCGCGGGGGGGCAGATACGCAGTATTTT
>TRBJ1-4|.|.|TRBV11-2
CASRRQEFNEKLFF
TGTGCCAGCAGGAGACAGGAGTTTAATGAAAAACTGTTTTTT